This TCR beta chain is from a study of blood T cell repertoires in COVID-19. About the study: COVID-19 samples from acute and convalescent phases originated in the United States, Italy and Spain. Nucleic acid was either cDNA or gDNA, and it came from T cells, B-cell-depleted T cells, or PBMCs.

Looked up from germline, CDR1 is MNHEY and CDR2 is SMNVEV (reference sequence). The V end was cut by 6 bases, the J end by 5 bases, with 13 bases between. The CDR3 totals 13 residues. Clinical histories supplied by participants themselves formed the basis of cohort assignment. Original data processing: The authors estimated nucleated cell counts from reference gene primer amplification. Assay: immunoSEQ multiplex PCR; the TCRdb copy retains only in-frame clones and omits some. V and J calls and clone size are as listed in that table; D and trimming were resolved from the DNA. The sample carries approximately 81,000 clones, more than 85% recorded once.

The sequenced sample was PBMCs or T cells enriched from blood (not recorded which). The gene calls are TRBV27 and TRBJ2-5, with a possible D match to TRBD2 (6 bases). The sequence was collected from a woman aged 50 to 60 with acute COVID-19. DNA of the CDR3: TGTGCCAGCAGAGGTGCTGGGGGGGAGACCCAGTACTTC. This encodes CASRGAGGETQYF.